This T cell receptor beta chain was captured in a study of HIV-infected patients and healthy controls. Study summary: Viral load fell to undetectable in most of the 16 patients by the second blood draw.

Trimming removed 0 bases at V and 2 bases at J, with 11 bases between. The CDR3 sequence is 15 residues long. CDR1 and CDR2 from the germline V gene are LGHNA and YSLEER. Alpha and beta constant-region primers primed reverse transcription of around 540 ng RNA. Using multiplexing indices, alpha and beta chain libraries were generated apart by chain-specific third strand synthesis. Each cDNA molecule was barcoded, and a single primer pair amplified each chain. The cDNA received a 5' RACE adapter containing a random hexamer plus an SP2 sequencing primer site. MiXCR was run by TCRdb on the 5' RACE reads, yielding one entry per CDR3 protein. In the table there are about 7,900 distinct CDR3 sequences, around 8% of which are singletons. Antiretroviral therapy had run roughly three months, about 14 weeks, before follow-up blood collection. The repertoire came from unfractionated whole blood and reflected all unsorted peripheral T cells.

Study-wide points: Untreated HIV+ repertoires had roughly threefold fewer distinct CDR3s and lower Shannon diversity than healthy controls.

This clonotype was recorded many times. Its antigen is still unknown. The source was blood, collected during antiretroviral therapy. The TCR sequence derives from an adult with HIV infection. This chain connects TRBV4-3 to TRBJ2-7; either TRBD1 or TRBD2 may supply D (5 bases each). DNA for the CDR3: TGCGCCAGCAGCCAAGACAGTGAGGGACCCTACGAGCAGTACTTC. This sequence encodes CASSQDSEGPYEQYF.